Shown below are 30 T cell receptor beta chains from a single sample sequenced in a study of radiotherapy plus CTLA-4 blockade in lung cancer. The repertoire was sequenced with immunoSEQ multiplex PCR; TCRdb's copy has only in-frame clones and lacks some. The sample has over 12,000 clones, around 87% seen once. The sample in question was peripheral blood, obtained from a patient treated with radiotherapy plus ipilimumab. These receptors were collected from a human donor with non-small cell lung cancer that progressed on radiotherapy plus ipilimumab. Some clones in this sample may be carry-over from other donors' samples.

CDR3 nucleotides: TGCAGCGTTGAGGGGGGCGGGGGTAGCACAGATACGCAGTATTTT. Translation gives CSVEGGGGSTDTQYF. The chain employs TRBV29-1 and TRBJ2-3; TRBD2 might be the D (7 bases). This CDR3 spans 15 amino acids. With 3 bases removed from V and 0 bases from J, the gap between germline ends came to 13 bases. The germline V gene has CDR1 SQVTM and CDR2 ANQGSEA.

This clone was recorded only once. This chain links TRBV11-2 with TRBJ2-7; 7 bases match TRBD1. V trimming: 1 base; J trimming: 2 bases; junction bases outside the gene matches: 5. The CDR3 sequence is 15 residues long. Germline CDR1 SGHAT, CDR2 FQNNGV. The CDR3 region is CASSLGGQETYEQYF. The CDR3 bases are TGTGCCAGCAGCTTAGGAGGACAGGAGACCTACGAGCAGTACTTC.

This chain joins TRBV7-6 and TRBJ1-1, with no clear D. Germline values: CDR1 SGHVS, CDR2 FNYEAQ. The germline V and J ends were trimmed by 2 bases and 2 bases, with 9 bases remaining between them. This CDR3 has 14 residues. The CDR3 nucleotides read TGTGCCAGCAGCTTATCCGGGGTAAACACTGAAGCTTTCTTT. Protein: CASSLSGVNTEAFF.

V and J are TRBV18 and TRBJ1-5, with D unresolved. This CDR3 has 14 residues. Germline V gene data show CDR1 as KGHSH and CDR2 as LQKENI. Trimming shortened V by 3 bases and J by 9 bases, and 15 bases separated the two germline ends. CDR3 nucleotides: TGTGCCAGCTCACCGGACTCAGGACTACCGCCCCAGCATTTT. This gives the protein CASSPDSGLPPQHF. The whole variable domain, remainder taken from reference TRBV18 and TRBJ1-5, is NAGVMQNPRHLVRRRGQEARLRCSPMKGHSHVYWYRQLPEEGLKFMVYLQKENIIDESGMPKERFSAEFPKEGPSILRIQQVVRGDSAAYFCASSPDSGLPPQHFGDGTRLSIL.

Here the CDR3 reads CASSSGTGALEQYF. DNA for the CDR3: TGTGCCAGCAGCTCGGGGACAGGGGCCCTCGAGCAGTACTTC. The rearrangement uses TRBV7-2 and TRBJ2-7; 10 nucleotides line up with TRBD1. Germline V gives CDR1 SGHTA, CDR2 FQGNSA. The length of the CDR3 is 14 residues. V shed 4 bases, J shed 6 bases, and the junction held 6 bases outside the gene matches.

The chain joins TRBV2 to TRBJ2-3; 10 bases fit TRBD2. Germline V lookup: CDR1 SNHLY, CDR2 FYNNEI. The CDR3 runs to 17 residues. Trimming at V came to 2 bases and at J to 2 bases, leaving 7 bases not matched to a gene. Here the CDR3 reads CASSEYLAGATTDTQYF. CDR3 coding DNA: TGTGCCAGCAGTGAATATCTAGCGGGGGCCACCACAGATACGCAGTATTTT.

V and J are TRBV5-1 and TRBJ2-2; 7 bases fit TRBD1. With V trimmed by 4 bases and J by 6 bases, 9 bases remained unmatched. The CDR3 has 15 residues. The V gene's germline CDR1 is SGHRS and CDR2 YFSETQ. This CDR3 reads CASSTGTAGAGELFF. CDR3 coding DNA: TGCGCCAGCAGCACCGGGACAGCCGGCGCCGGGGAGCTGTTTTTT.

CDR3 bases: TGTGCCAGCTCACCACCGGGACAGGGTACAACTAATGAAAAACTGTTTTTT. Protein: CASSPPGQGTTNEKLFF. The chain combines TRBV18 with TRBJ1-4; 9 bases match TRBD1. The J segment lost 0 bases and the V segment lost 0 bases, leaving 2 bases of the junction unmatched. The CDR3 runs to 17 residues. The V gene's germline CDR1 is KGHSH and CDR2 LQKENI.

The V call is TRBV4-1, the J call TRBJ2-2; 8 nucleotides align to TRBD2. This CDR3 comprises 15 residues. Germline assignment: CDR1 MGHRA and CDR2 YSYEKL. The junction had 8 bases not matched to a gene; V was cut back by 7 bases and J by 4 bases. The CDR3 sequence is CASTGRAGGTGELFF. CDR3 DNA: TGCGCCAGCACGGGTAGGGCGGGAGGCACCGGGGAGCTGTTTTTT.

This sequence joins TRBV20-1 and TRBJ2-2; D is perhaps TRBD2 (5 bases). CDR3 length: 11 amino acids. The germline CDR1 and CDR2 sequences are DFQATT and SNEGSKA (reference sequence). V shed 4 bases and J shed 8 bases, with 8 bases lying between them. CDR3 nucleotides: TGCAGTGCTATCCGGGATGGGGAGCTGTTTTTT. Translation: CSAIRDGELFF.

This chain uses TRBV13 with TRBJ2-7, with TRBD2 matching over 10 bases. Germline loops: CDR1 PRHDT, CDR2 FYEKMQ (reference sequence). V lost 5 bases, J lost 3 bases, and 10 bases stayed unmatched. The CDR3 has 16 amino acids. The CDR3 DNA is TGTGCCAGCAGCAAACGCAGCGGGGGGGTGGGCTACGAGCAGTACTTC. Translating gives CASSKRSGGVGYEQYF.

The chain recombines TRBV7-2 with TRBJ2-7; D may be TRBD1 (6 bases). Trimming removed 5 bases at V and 9 bases at J, with 29 bases between. The germline V gene has CDR1 SGHTA and CDR2 FQGNSA. The CDR3 spans 17 residues. The CDR3 region is CASSQDRPGRGLGAQYF. Here the CDR3 DNA reads TGTGCCAGCAGCCAAGATAGGCCGGGCAGGGGCTTGGGTGCGCAGTACTTC.

This clone was seen only once. Compared with germline, one end of the junction differs, possibly owing to a read error. V and J are TRBV18 and TRBJ2-7, with 7 bases aligning to TRBD1. The CDR3 is made up of 14 amino acids. CDR1 is KGHSH, CDR2 LQKENI, per germline. The CDR3 region has the DNA TGTGCCAGCTCACCCTCGGGACAGTCCTTCGAGCAGTACTTC. This gives the protein CASSPSGQSFEQYF.

The chain's CDR3 is CASSSGRFGDTQYF. The CDR3 coding sequence is TGCGCCAGCAGTAGCGGGAGATTCGGAGATACGCAGTATTTT. V usage is TRBV5-1 and J usage is TRBJ2-3; TRBD2 aligns across 9 bases. The CDR3 loop spans 14 amino acids. After removal of 5 bases from V and 5 bases from J, the junction contained 6 bases not matched to a gene. Germline-derived CDR1 and CDR2 are SGHRS and YFSETQ. The full variable domain, with the rest looked up from reference TRBV5-1 and TRBJ2-3, is KAGVTQTPRYLIKTRGQQVTLSCSPISGHRSVSWYQQTPGQGLQFLFEYFSETQRNKGNFPGRFSGRQFSNSRSEMNVSTLELGDSALYLCASSSGRFGDTQYFGPGTRLTVL.

The chain uses TRBV19 and TRBJ2-7, with 8 bases lining up with TRBD2. Germline CDR1 reads LNHDA; CDR2 reads SQIVND (reference sequence). The CDR3 is 15 amino acids. The V gene end was trimmed by 3 bases and the J gene end by 3 bases; junction bases not matched to a gene: 7. Here the CDR3 reads CASSIGDSGIYEQYF. In DNA, the CDR3 is TGTGCCAGTAGTATCGGGGATAGCGGGATCTACGAGCAGTACTTC.

CDR3 in amino acids: CASGPQRVAYGYTF. For the CDR3, the DNA is TGTGCCAGCGGCCCGCAACGTGTAGCTTATGGCTACACCTTC. The rearrangement joins TRBV11-2 to TRBJ1-2; D is uncertain. V lost 8 bases to trimming and J lost 5 bases, with 18 bases between them. Germline assignment: CDR1 SGHAT and CDR2 FQNNGV. The CDR3 is 14 amino acids.

The chain combines TRBV7-9 with TRBJ2-7, with TRBD1 matching 8 bases. This CDR3 spans 15 amino acids. The junction had 9 bases not matched to a gene; V was cut back by 2 bases and J by 6 bases. Germline loops: CDR1 SEHNR, CDR2 FQNEAQ (reference sequence). The DNA for the CDR3 is TGTGCCAGCAGCTTAAGTCAGGGGGCGTTGAGCGAGCAGTACTTC. It codes for CASSLSQGALSEQYF.

This chain uses TRBV7-8 with TRBJ1-1; 7 nucleotides align to TRBD1. CDR3 size: 16 residues. Germline V gives CDR1 SGHVS, CDR2 FQNEAQ. V was pared by 2 bases and J by 0 bases, with 6 bases of the junction left unmatched. The CDR3 coding sequence is TGTGCCAGCAGCTTACGGGGGCAGGGGGTGAACACTGAAGCTTTCTTT. This codes for CASSLRGQGVNTEAFF.

This chain links TRBV4-3 with TRBJ2-2; 9 nucleotides align to TRBD2. The ends lost 3 bases at V and 5 bases at J; junction bases unmatched: 13. CDR3 length: 18 residues. Germline CDR1 LGHNA, CDR2 YSLEER. The DNA of the CDR3 is TGCGCCAGCAGCCATTGGGGCCCTAGCGGGAAAAAAACCGGGGAGCTGTTTTTT. Its protein is CASSHWGPSGKKTGELFF.

The V gene is TRBV25-1, the J gene TRBJ2-7, with TRBD2 matching over 10 bases. Losses at the gene ends were 1 base for V and 2 bases for J; bases not matched to a gene: 2. The CDR3 runs to 15 residues. In germline, CDR1 is MGHDK, CDR2 SYGVNS. For the CDR3, the DNA is TGTGCCAGCAGTGAATTTACTAGCGGGACCTACGAGCAGTACTTC. It is translated as CASSEFTSGTYEQYF.

The chain recombines TRBV29-1 with TRBJ1-2, with 8 bases aligning to TRBD1. This CDR3 is 16 amino acids long. Germline trimming cut 0 bases from V and 4 bases from J; bases unmatched to any gene: 10. Germline V CDR1 and CDR2: SQVTM, ANQGSEA. Here the CDR3 DNA reads TGCAGCGTTGAAGAACCAGATTCCGGGACAGGCTATGGCTACACCTTC. This encodes CSVEEPDSGTGYGYTF.

CDR3 in amino acids: CASSDRDQPQHF. DNA for the CDR3: TGTGCCAGTAGTGACAGGGATCAGCCCCAGCATTTT. This chain joins TRBV19 and TRBJ1-5, with 7 bases aligning to TRBD1. Germline CDR1 is LNHDA and CDR2 is SQIVND (reference sequence). This CDR3 is built from 12 residues. J was trimmed by 5 bases and V by 5 bases; bases with no gene match: 0.

This rearrangement joins TRBV5-5 to TRBJ2-1, with D perhaps TRBD2 (6 bases). The CDR3 extends over 13 amino acids. Trimming pared 0 bases from V and 5 bases from J, leaving 6 bases between. Germline CDR1 reads SGHKS; CDR2 reads YYEKEE (reference sequence). CDR3 in DNA: TGTGCCAGCAGCTTGGGGAGGGACAATGAGCAGTTCTTC. Translation gives CASSLGRDNEQFF.

The chain couples TRBV2 to TRBJ2-7; a weak D match, TRBD1 (6 bases). The germline V gene has CDR1 SNHLY and CDR2 FYNNEI. CDR3 length: 13 residues. V dropped 3 bases and J dropped 3 bases, with 9 bases sitting between them. CDR3 sequence (DNA): TGTGCCAGCAGTGAGGACAGCTACTACGAGCAGTACTTC. Its protein is CASSEDSYYEQYF.

The CDR3 loop is CASSLGLNQETQYF. The CDR3 region has the DNA TGCGCCAGCAGCCTGGGACTTAACCAAGAGACCCAGTACTTC. The J gene is TRBJ2-5, the V gene TRBV5-1, with TRBD2 as a possible D gene (6 bases). The CDR3 contains 14 residues. The ends were cut back, 4 bases at V and 0 bases at J, with 10 bases in the middle. Germline assignment: CDR1 SGHRS and CDR2 YFSETQ. The full variable domain, in which reference TRBV5-1 and TRBJ2-5 provide the parts outside the CDR3, is KAGVTQTPRYLIKTRGQQVTLSCSPISGHRSVSWYQQTPGQGLQFLFEYFSETQRNKGNFPGRFSGRQFSNSRSEMNVSTLELGDSALYLCASSLGLNQETQYFGPGTRLLVL.

V gene TRBV5-1 combines with J gene TRBJ2-2; the D is unclear. Looked up from germline, CDR1 is SGHRS and CDR2 is YFSETQ. V shed 3 bases and J shed 0 bases, with 9 bases lying between them. The CDR3 extends over 15 amino acids. CDR3 loop: CASSWFDSNTGELFF. The CDR3 nucleotides are TGCGCCAGCAGCTGGTTCGACTCGAACACCGGGGAGCTGTTTTTT.

This chain uses TRBV6-5 with TRBJ1-2; TRBD1 might be the D (6 bases). The CDR3 has 13 amino acids. V lost 5 bases and J 8 bases, leaving 15 bases between the germline ends. Per the germline V gene, CDR1 is MNHEY and CDR2 is SVGAGI. The DNA of the CDR3 is TGTGCCAGCAGTGAATTGGGGGCGCTCGGCTACACCTTC. Translation: CASSELGALGYTF.

The chain links TRBV6-5 to TRBJ2-7; D might be TRBD2 (6 bases). The CDR3 spans 14 residues. V lost 0 bases and J 9 bases, leaving 15 bases between the germline ends. Germline V gene data show CDR1 as MNHEY and CDR2 as SVGAGI. This CDR3 is CASSYSIGGARQYF. The CDR3 nucleotides read TGTGCCAGCAGTTACTCGATAGGAGGGGCCCGGCAGTACTTC.

This clone was seen only once. The chain is built from TRBV9 and TRBJ1-1, with D possibly being TRBD1 (5 bases). This CDR3 comprises 15 residues. With 0 bases removed from V and 3 bases from J, the gap between germline ends came to 12 bases. Germline assignment: CDR1 SGDLS and CDR2 YYNGEE. The CDR3 DNA sequence: TGTGCCAGCAGCGTAGATGTGGGGCCCTACACTGAAGCTTTCTTT. Translation: CASSVDVGPYTEAFF. The whole variable domain, filled in from reference TRBV9 and TRBJ1-1, reads DSGVTQTPKHLITATGQRVTLRCSPRSGDLSVYWYQQSLDQGLQFLIQYYNGEERAKGNILERFSAQQFPDLHSELNLSSLELGDSALYFCASSVDVGPYTEAFFGQGTRLTVV.

This clone was seen once. One end of the junction is discordant with germline, which a read error may explain. The same CDR3 is also encoded by other DNA sequences in this sample. The chain carries TRBV7-9 and TRBJ1-3, with 8 positions matching TRBD1. Germline loops: CDR1 SEHNR, CDR2 FQNEAQ (reference sequence). CDR3 length: 16 amino acids. Written as DNA, the CDR3 is TGTGCCAGCAGCCCCAGGGGGTGGGACAGGAGGAACACTATATATTTT. Protein sequence: CASSPRGWDRRNTIYF. Full variable domain (missing parts from reference TRBV7-9 and TRBJ1-3): DTGVSQNPRHKITKRGQNVTFRCDPISEHNRLYWYRQTLGQGPEFLTYFQNEAQLEKSRLLSDRFSAERPKGSFSTLEIQRTEQGDSAMYLCASSPRGWDRRNTIYFGEGSWLTVV.